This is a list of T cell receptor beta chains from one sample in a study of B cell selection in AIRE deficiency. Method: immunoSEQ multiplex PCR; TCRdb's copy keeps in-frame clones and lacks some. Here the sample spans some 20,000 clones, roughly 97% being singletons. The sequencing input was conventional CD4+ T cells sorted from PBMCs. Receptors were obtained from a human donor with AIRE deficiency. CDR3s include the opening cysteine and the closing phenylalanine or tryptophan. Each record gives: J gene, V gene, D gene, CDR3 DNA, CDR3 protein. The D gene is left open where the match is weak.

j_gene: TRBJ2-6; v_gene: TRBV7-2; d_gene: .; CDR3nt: TGTGCCAGCAGCCCCCGGGCAGCTGGGGCCAACGTCCTGACTTTC; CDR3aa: CASSPRAAGANVLTF
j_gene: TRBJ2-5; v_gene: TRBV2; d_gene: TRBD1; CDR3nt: TGTGCCAGCAGTGACCAGGGGGCTGCGGTGGAGACCCAGTACTTC; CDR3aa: CASSDQGAAVETQYF
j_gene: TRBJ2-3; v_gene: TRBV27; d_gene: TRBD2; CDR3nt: TGTGCCAGCAGTAAGCGGGGACTAGCGGGAGCAGATACGCAGTATTTT; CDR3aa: CASSKRGLAGADTQYF
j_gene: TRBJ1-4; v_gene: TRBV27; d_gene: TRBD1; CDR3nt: TGTGCCAGCAGTTCCCCGGACAGGGGACGGGAAAAACTGTTTTTT; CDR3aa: CASSSPDRGREKLFF
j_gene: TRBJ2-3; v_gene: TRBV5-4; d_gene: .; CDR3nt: TGTGCCAGCAGCGTATCAGGGGCAGATACGCAGTATTTT; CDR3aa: CASSVSGADTQYF
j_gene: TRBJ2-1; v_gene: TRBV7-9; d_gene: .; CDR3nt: TGTGCCAGCTCGGAGACCACAATTACCTACAATGAGCAGTTCTTC; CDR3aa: CASSETTITYNEQFF
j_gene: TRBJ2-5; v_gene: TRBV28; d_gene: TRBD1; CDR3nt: TGTGCCAGCAGTTTAAGACAGGGGCCCTCGGAGACCCAGTACTTC; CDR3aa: CASSLRQGPSETQYF
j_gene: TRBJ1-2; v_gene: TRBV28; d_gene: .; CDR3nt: TGTGCCAGCAGCCGCGACAGGACCTTCGTAGGCTACACCTTC; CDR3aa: CASSRDRTFVGYTF
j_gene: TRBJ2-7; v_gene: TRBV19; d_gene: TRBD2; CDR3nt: TGTGCCAGTAGTAAAAAAGCGGGAGTACTCTACGAGCAGTACTTC; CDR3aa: CASSKKAGVLYEQYF
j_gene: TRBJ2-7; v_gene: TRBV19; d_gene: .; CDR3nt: TGTGCCAGTAGCCGGCAGGGATATAGCGACAGCTCCTACGAGCAGTACTTC; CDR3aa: CASSRQGYSDSSYEQYF
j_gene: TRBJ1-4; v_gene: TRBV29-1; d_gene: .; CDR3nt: TGCAGCGCCTTGGGACACTCTAATGAAAAACTGTTTTTT; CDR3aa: CSALGHSNEKLFF
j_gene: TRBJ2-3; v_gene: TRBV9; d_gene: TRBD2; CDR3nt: TGTGCCAGCAGCGCACTAGCGGCAGGTGAAGATACGCAGTATTTT; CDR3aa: CASSALAAGEDTQYF
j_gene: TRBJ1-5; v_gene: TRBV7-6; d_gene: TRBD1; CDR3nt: TGTGCCAGCAGCATAGGGACAGGGGTCAATCAGCCCCAGCATTTT; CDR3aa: CASSIGTGVNQPQHF
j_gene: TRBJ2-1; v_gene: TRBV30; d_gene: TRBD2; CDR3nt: TGTGCCTGGAGTCTTCAGCGGGAGGACAATGAGCAGTTCTTC; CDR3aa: CAWSLQREDNEQFF
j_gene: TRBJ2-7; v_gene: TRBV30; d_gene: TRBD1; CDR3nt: TGTGCCTGGGACCGGGACAGGGGGTCCGAGCAGTACTTC; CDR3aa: CAWDRDRGSEQYF
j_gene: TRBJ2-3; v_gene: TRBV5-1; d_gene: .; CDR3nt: TGCGCCAGCAGCGCACCTGCTAGGAAGGGGGACACAGATACGCAGTATTTT; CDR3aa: CASSAPARKGDTDTQYF
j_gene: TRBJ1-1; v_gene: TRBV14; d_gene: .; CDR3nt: TGTGCCAGCAGCCCTCGAAGGAGGACTGAAGCTTTCTTT; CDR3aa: CASSPRRRTEAFF
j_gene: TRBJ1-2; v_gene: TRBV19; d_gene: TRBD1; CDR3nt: TGTGCCAGTAGCACCGGGACAGGTGCAATCTATGGCTACACCTTC; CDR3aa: CASSTGTGAIYGYTF
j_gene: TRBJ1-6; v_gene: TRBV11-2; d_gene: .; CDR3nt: TGTGCCAGCAGCTTATTAGGGGGAACTGATAATTCACCCCTCCACTTT; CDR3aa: CASSLLGGTDNSPLHF
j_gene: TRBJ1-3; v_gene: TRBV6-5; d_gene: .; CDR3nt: TGTGCCAGCAGTTACTCGATGTCATTATCTGGAAACACCATATATTTT; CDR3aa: CASSYSMSLSGNTIYF
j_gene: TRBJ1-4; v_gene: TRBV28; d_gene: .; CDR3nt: TGTGCCAGCAGCCGAGGACAGCTTGAAAAACTGTTTTTT; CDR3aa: CASSRGQLEKLFF
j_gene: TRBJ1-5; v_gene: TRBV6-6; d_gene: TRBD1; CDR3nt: TGTGCCGGGTCGACAGGGGAGTTTTTAGGCAATCAGCCCCAGCATTTT; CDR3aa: CAGSTGEFLGNQPQHF
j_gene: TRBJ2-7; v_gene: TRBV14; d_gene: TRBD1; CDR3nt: TGTGCCAGCAGCTTATCCAGGGGGCCGTACGAGCAGTACTTC; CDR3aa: CASSLSRGPYEQYF
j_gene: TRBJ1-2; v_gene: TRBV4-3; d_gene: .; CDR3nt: TGCGCCAGCAGCCAGAAAGGGGGTTCTAACTATGGCTACACCTTC; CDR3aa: CASSQKGGSNYGYTF
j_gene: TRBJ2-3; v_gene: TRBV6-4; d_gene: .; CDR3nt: TGTGCCAGCAGCGGGGACGGAGTCACAGATACGCAGTATTTT; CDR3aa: CASSGDGVTDTQYF
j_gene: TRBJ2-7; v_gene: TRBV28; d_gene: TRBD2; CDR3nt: TGTGCCAGCAGTTTGGGGGGAGGAGCGGGAGCCTACGAGCAGTACTTC; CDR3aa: CASSLGGGAGAYEQYF
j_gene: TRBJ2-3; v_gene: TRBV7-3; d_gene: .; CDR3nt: TGTGCCAGCAGCTCTAGACAGGTCGGCAGCACAGATACGCAGTATTTT; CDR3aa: CASSSRQVGSTDTQYF
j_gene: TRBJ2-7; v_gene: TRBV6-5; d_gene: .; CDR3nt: TGTGCCAGCAACAGGGGAGGCGGCGAGCAGTACTTC; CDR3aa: CASNRGGGEQYF
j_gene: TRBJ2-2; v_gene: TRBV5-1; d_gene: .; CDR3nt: TGCGCCAGCAGCTTGGTGGACGCCGTGAACACCGGGGAGCTGTTTTTT; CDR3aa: CASSLVDAVNTGELFF
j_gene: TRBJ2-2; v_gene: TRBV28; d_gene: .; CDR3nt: TGTGCCAGCAGTTTCGCTGTGACCGGGGAGCTGTTTTTT; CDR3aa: CASSFAVTGELFF
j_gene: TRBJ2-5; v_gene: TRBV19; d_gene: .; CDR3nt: TGTGCCAGTACTTGGTCCCTCAACCAACAGGAGACCCAGTACTTC; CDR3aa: CASTWSLNQQETQYF
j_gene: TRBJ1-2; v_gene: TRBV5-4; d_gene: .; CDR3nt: TGTGCCAGCAGCTTCTACTTGGATGGTGGCTACACCTTC; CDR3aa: CASSFYLDGGYTF